This paragraph reports one TCR beta chain. Some clones are missing from TCRdb's copy, which holds only in-frame ones; the method was immunoSEQ multiplex PCR. Found here are some 4,700 clones, less than 85% of them singletons; the top ten hold more than 25%. Germline lookup yields CDR1 SGHRS and CDR2 YFSETQ. This CDR3 comprises 12 residues. Trimming pared 2 bases from V and 7 bases from J, leaving 7 bases between. These data come from a study of hypomethylating agent response in myelodysplastic syndrome. The genes are TRBV5-1 and TRBJ2-1; no clear D. This material consisted of bone marrow, taken before or after starting hypomethylating agent treatment for myelodysplastic syndrome (not recorded which). The source of this sequence is a human donor with myelodysplastic syndrome. CDR3 bases: TGCGCCAGCAGCTTCGTTAGAAATGAGCAGTTCTTC. Translating it yields CASSFVRNEQFF.